This TCR beta chain appears in the sequencing data of a study of shared clonotypes between healthy human individuals. It was roughly 190 ng DNA, around 33,000 T cell genomes, that sorted-subset replicate PCRs used. In the study's own analysis: ImmunoSEQ supplied junction-only sequences lacking quality scores, so filtering was different. Here immunoSEQ multiplex PCR was the method, and the copy in TCRdb shows in-frame clones only, minus some. V, J and clone size reflect that table, while D and trimming were determined from the DNA. The sample has fewer than 1.4 million clones, roughly 74% seen once. This clone appeared a few times. Antigen unknown. Germline CDR1 is KGHSH and CDR2 is LQKENI. J lost 8 bases, V lost 3 bases, and 3 bases had no gene match. CDR3 length equals 12 residues. Overall study results and limits: Blood was the sole source, and tissue repertoires probably differ. In contrast to clonotypes shared by all four donors, non-shared clonotypes had lower generation probabilities.

The sample comprised memory CD4+ T cells from PBMCs. Subset specified: CD45RA-negative fraction. This TCR derives from a man younger than 30 in good health. Some clones in this sample may be carry-over from other donors' samples. The J gene is TRBJ1-1, the V gene TRBV18; 7 nucleotides match TRBD1. The CDR3 DNA is TGTGCCAGCTCACCGTCGACAGGGGAAGCTTTCTTT. This codes for CASSPSTGEAFF.